These T cell receptor beta chains were read from a single sample in a study of shared clonotypes between healthy human individuals. TCRdb keeps only in-frame clones here, not all; method: immunoSEQ multiplex PCR. Here the sample spans approximately 1,000,000 clones, about 80% being singletons. Material for sequencing was memory CD4+ T cells from PBMCs. The receptors stem from a man aged 18 to 30 in good health. Some clones in this sample may be carry-over from other donors' samples. Both conserved end residues are trimmed from each CDR3.

CDR3 protein	V gene	J gene
ASSLVGGGTRYNEQF	TRBV5-6	TRBJ2-1
ASSGDTQETQY	TRBV28	TRBJ2-5
ASSQPGLAGPMTPYNEQF	TRBV14	TRBJ2-1
SADLGTGLTEAF	TRBV29-1	TRBJ1-1
ASSLMTGLTEAF	TRBV5-6	TRBJ1-1
ASSLKDGTYEQY	TRBV27	TRBJ2-7
ASSLDQVGNTIY	TRBV5-4	TRBJ1-3
ASRSRREGSYEQY	TRBV27	TRBJ2-7
ASSENGVDMQY	TRBV10-1	TRBJ2-3
ASSSGTRYETQY	TRBV11-2	TRBJ2-5
ASSDSNQLTGELF	TRBV6-4	TRBJ2-2
ASSLGLERTQY	TRBV7-2	TRBJ2-5
ASSLEWGEQF	TRBV7-9	TRBJ2-1
ATSRDRGRGYGYT	TRBV15	TRBJ1-2
ASSRQFLYEQY	TRBV7-2	TRBJ2-7
ASSPISRRGGYEQY	TRBV11-2	TRBJ2-7
ASSLAYDPQPQH	TRBV5-5	TRBJ1-5
ASSLEARLAGGNEQF	TRBV5-1	TRBJ2-1
ASKQTGGTDTQY	TRBV6-5	TRBJ2-3
ASRDRTTEAF	TRBV6-5	TRBJ1-1
ASSPPRGSPSYEQY	TRBV18	TRBJ2-7
ASRGSGQPQH	TRBV4-2	TRBJ1-5
ASSIDRNTEAF	TRBV2	TRBJ1-1
ASRIYPGSEQY	TRBV6-5	TRBJ2-7
ASSQSRNTGELF	TRBV16	TRBJ2-2
ASSTTTRGEGNYGYT	TRBV27	TRBJ1-2
ATSRDLVRLGGSAYEQY	TRBV15	TRBJ2-7
ASSVTGEDTQY	TRBV6-4	TRBJ2-3
ASSQGQGGDTQY	TRBV4-1	TRBJ2-3
ASSLYQTGANGKLF	TRBV2	TRBJ1-4
ASSPLGSGSRDEQY	TRBV18	TRBJ2-7
ASTLSGTGGGGANVLT	TRBV28	TRBJ2-6
ASSLGGQSSYEQY	TRBV7-8	TRBJ2-7
ASSPRNEDGYT	TRBV5-4	TRBJ1-2
ASSETGIFQETQY	TRBV6-1	TRBJ2-5
SVAPTNTIY	TRBV29-1	TRBJ1-3
ASAPRGGPYEQY	TRBV13	TRBJ2-7
ASSFPMGGMGEKLF	TRBV7-9	TRBJ1-4
ASSSVGTGSYEQY	TRBV11-2	TRBJ2-7
AISRDRSYEQY	TRBV10-3	TRBJ2-7
ASSEWFGGLDAGELF	TRBV2	TRBJ2-2
ASGGTYEQY	TRBV6-5	TRBJ2-7
ASSVQGAGEWNEQF	TRBV9	TRBJ2-1
ASTRGPYFETDTQY	TRBV9	TRBJ2-3
ASSDILAGPPYEQY	TRBV6-4	TRBJ2-7
ASSHDPKRELYEQY	TRBV2	TRBJ2-7
ASSIRQGGEKLF	TRBV19	TRBJ1-4
ASSLGGGPGELF	TRBV4-2	TRBJ2-2